The source of this T cell receptor beta chain is a study of graft-versus-host responses after intestinal transplantation. Looking at the study overall: Multivisceral, liver-intestinal, or isolated intestinal grafts went to recipients.

Study-wide results and caveats: Clonal ratios of graft-versus-host to host-versus-graft in allografts were high for patients exhibiting graft-donor T cell macrochimerism. Recipient marrow contained GvH clones, some of which appeared first in ileum or blood. Early post-transplant HvG declines tracked with peak circulating GvH clone levels.

Sequencing used immunoSEQ multiplex PCR; TCRdb keeps in-frame clones, though not all of them. The table lists over 100,000 clones, about 93% of them singletons. A remark on this clone: Its antigen is still unknown.

V lost 0 bases and J 3 bases, leaving 12 bases between the germline ends. This CDR3 spans 16 amino acids. Germline CDR1 and CDR2: MNHNS and SASEGT. The TCR comes from a human donor who received an intestinal transplant. V gene TRBV6-1 combines with J gene TRBJ1-5; the D gene is possibly TRBD1 (6 bases). This specimen consisted of unstimulated CD4+ T cells sorted from spleen or lymph node cells, obtained before intestinal transplant. The CDR3: CASSEAEGGPNQPQHF. CDR3 nucleotides: TGTGCCAGCAGTGAAGCGGAGGGGGGCCCCAATCAGCCCCAGCATTTT.